This record covers a single T cell receptor (beta chain). The antigen is unknown. Unique molecular identifiers were in the cDNA, with template-switch universal primer binding. TCRdb reprocessed the 5' RACE reads with MiXCR, giving one entry per CDR3 protein. This table holds some 200,000 distinct CDR3 sequences, around 8% found once. This specimen belongs to a study of identical twins. General study results and limits: Abundant cord blood beta clonotypes carried fewer insertions; memory repertoires showed none. Partial confounding of zero-insertion analyses by invariant MAIT and iNKT cells was possible. The models gave estimates that fell short of the out-of-frame TCR alpha sharing seen in monozygotic twins.

Trimming took 3 bases from V and 9 from J, leaving 17 bases between them. The CDR3 runs 13 residues. The germline V gene has CDR1 SQVTM and CDR2 ANQGSEA. This same sample was also part of a study on yellow fever vaccine responses in identical twins.

This receptor was identified in a young woman in good health. Sequencing input: memory (CD45RO+) T cells sorted from blood. V and J are TRBV29-1 and TRBJ2-5, with D unresolved. This CDR3 reads CSVDTGPGSAQYF. The CDR3 region has the DNA TGCAGCGTTGATACCGGCCCCGGTTCGGCCCAGTACTTC.